Below, 11 T cell receptor beta chains from the same sample are listed, as sequenced in a study of blood T cell repertoires in COVID-19. Some clones are missing from TCRdb's copy, which holds only in-frame ones; the method was immunoSEQ multiplex PCR. This table has 200,000 to 250,000 clones, 82% appearing once. The sample consisted of PBMCs or T cells enriched from blood (not recorded which). These receptors were obtained from a woman aged 55-70 years who had recovered from COVID-19.

This chain joins TRBV3-1 (or the pseudogene TRBV3-2) and TRBJ1-5; unclear D gene. The CDR3 is 15 amino acids. Trimming removed 4 bases at V and 3 bases at J, with 13 bases between. CDR1 and CDR2 (germline): LGHDT, YNNKEL (reference sequence). For the CDR3, the DNA is TGTGCCAGCAGCCTCGGAGTTCGAAACAATCAGCCCCAGCATTTT. As protein: CASSLGVRNNQPQHF.

This clone was recorded a few times. The rearrangement links TRBV18 to TRBJ2-1, with TRBD2 matching over 9 bases. Germline CDR1 and CDR2: KGHSH and LQKENI. The CDR3 has 19 residues. The V and J ends lost 5 bases and 0 bases, in that order; junction bases with no gene match: 14. The CDR3 region is CASSYSGLASVGSYNEQFF. The CDR3, as DNA: TGTGCCAGCTCATACTCTGGACTAGCGTCCGTGGGCTCCTACAATGAGCAGTTCTTC.

The table lists this clone with a few counts. The chain uses TRBV5-6 and TRBJ1-2; 7 bases agree with TRBD1. Germline trimming cut 0 bases from V and 3 bases from J; bases unmatched to any gene: 2. CDR3 length: 14 amino acids. CDR1 and CDR2 from the germline V gene are SGHDT and YYEEEE. CDR3 sequence: CASSLGQGHYGYTF. DNA for the CDR3: TGTGCCAGCAGCTTGGGACAGGGACACTATGGCTACACCTTC. The whole variable domain, remainder taken from reference TRBV5-6 and TRBJ1-2, is DAGVTQSPTHLIKTRGQQVTLRCSPKSGHDTVSWYQQALGQGPQFIFQYYEEEERQRGNFPDRFSGHQFPNYSSELNVNALLLGDSALYLCASSLGQGHYGYTFGSGTRLTVV.

J is TRBJ1-1 and V is TRBV7-8, with 8 bases fitting TRBD1. Losses at the gene ends were 4 bases for V and 1 base for J; bases not matched to a gene: 5. CDR1 SGHVS and CDR2 FQNEAQ come from the germline V gene. This CDR3 is built from 15 residues. CDR3 nucleotide sequence: TGTGCCAGCAGCTCCCGACAGGGGAAGAACACTGAAGCTTTCTTT. It is translated as CASSSRQGKNTEAFF.

The V call is TRBV3-1 (or the pseudogene TRBV3-2), the J call TRBJ2-7; 8 bases are shared with TRBD1. The CDR3 is 16 amino acids. Germline V gene sequence: CDR1 LGHDT, CDR2 YNNKEL (reference sequence). The junction had 7 bases not matched to a gene; V was cut back by 0 bases and J by 3 bases. In nucleotides, the CDR3 is TGTGCCAGCAGCCAAGAAGGGCAGGGGGCGGGCTACGAGCAGTACTTC. Translated: CASSQEGQGAGYEQYF.

V and J are TRBV27 and TRBJ1-1; TRBD1 aligns across 7 bases. V was clipped by 3 bases and J by 2 bases; unmatched bases: 3. Germline loops: CDR1 MNHEY, CDR2 SMNVEV (reference sequence). The CDR3 has 14 amino acids. CDR3 protein: CASSFRGFNTEAFF. Here the CDR3 DNA reads TGTGCCAGCAGTTTCAGGGGGTTCAACACTGAAGCTTTCTTT.

The J gene is TRBJ2-2, the V gene TRBV11-2, with a weak D call TRBD1 (5 bases). This CDR3 contains 14 residues. V was trimmed by 4 bases and J by 1 base, leaving 7 bases between them. Germline CDR1 SGHAT, CDR2 FQNNGV. Written as DNA, the CDR3 is TGTGCCAGCAGCTCTCAGGGGAACACCGGGGAGCTGTTTTTT. Protein product: CASSSQGNTGELFF.

The rearrangement uses TRBV15 and TRBJ1-5; no definite D call. V shed 4 bases and J shed 2 bases, with 6 bases lying between them. Germline-derived CDR1 and CDR2 are LNHNV and YYDKDF (reference sequence). The CDR3 is 13 amino acids. The CDR3 here is CATSTLGNQPQHF. The CDR3 DNA reads as TGTGCCACCAGCACGCTAGGCAATCAGCCCCAGCATTTT.

The V gene is TRBV7-2, the J gene TRBJ2-5; 7 bases map to TRBD1. The V segment lost 8 bases and the J segment 1 base; nucleotides outside the gene matches: 4. Per germline, CDR1 SGHTA and CDR2 FQGNSA. The CDR3 consists of 13 residues. The CDR3 reads CASGKGAQETQYF. The DNA of the CDR3 is TGTGCCAGCGGAAAGGGGGCCCAAGAGACCCAGTACTTC.

V and J are TRBV6-6 and TRBJ1-2; possible D gene TRBD1, 5 bases. Germline CDR1 reads MNHNY; CDR2 reads SVGAGI (reference sequence). V lost 0 bases to trimming and J lost 4 bases, with 9 bases between them. The CDR3 length is 14 residues. The CDR3 protein is CASSYSGRVYGYTF. CDR3 DNA: TGTGCCAGCAGTTACTCAGGCAGGGTCTATGGCTACACCTTC.

This rearrangement joins TRBV2 to TRBJ2-1; 8 positions agree with TRBD2. The length of the CDR3 is 15 residues. The V gene end was trimmed by 6 bases and the J gene end by 7 bases; junction bases not matched to a gene: 11. Germline CDR1 is SNHLY and CDR2 is FYNNEI. The chain's CDR3 is CASSLKREIRNEQFF. CDR3 in DNA: TGTGCCAGCAGCCTAAAGCGGGAGATTCGGAATGAGCAGTTCTTC.